This T cell receptor (beta chain) comes out of a study of blood T cell repertoires in COVID-19. At the level of the study: There were acute and convalescent COVID-19 samples, and they came from the United States, Italy and Spain.

Clones were sequenced by immunoSEQ multiplex PCR, and TCRdb holds only the in-frame ones, with some missing. Of about 250,000 clones in the sample, approximately 84% were seen once. The CDR3 length is 15 residues. Germline loops: CDR1 MDHEN, CDR2 SYDVKM. Trimming cost V 3 bases and J 10 bases; bases outside gene matches: 10. Two negative PCRs, clearance, or symptom resolution were required of recovered Cohort 3 donors. The V and J genes are TRBV28 and TRBJ2-1; 9 nucleotides match TRBD1. Sequences were obtained from PBMCs or T cells enriched from blood (not recorded which). This TCR came from a middle-aged man who had recovered from COVID-19. Here the CDR3 DNA reads TGTGCCAGCAGTTTTTTGGGACAGGGCACCTTGGAGCAGTTCTTC. Translating gives CASSFLGQGTLEQFF.